The present T cell receptor (beta chain) was sequenced within a study of blood T cell repertoires in COVID-19. Looking at the study overall: COVID-19 samples collected from the United States, Italy and Spain covered acute and convalescent phases. PBMCs, B-cell-depleted T cells, or T cells were the source of the cDNA or gDNA that made up the material.

Authors' analysis steps: The authors estimated nucleated cell counts from reference gene primer amplification. Profiled with immunoSEQ multiplex PCR; TCRdb holds only in-frame clones, not every one. V, J and clone size derive from that table, while D and trimming were established from the DNA sequence. Here the sample spans roughly 200,000 clones, 80% to 90% being singletons. This clonotype was obtained from a man between 18 and 29 years old with active or convalescent COVID-19. The specimen was peripheral blood.

CDR3 sequence (DNA): TGTGCCAGCAGCACTGCGGGTCGGGAGCAGTTCTTC. Protein sequence: CASSTAGREQFF. V usage is TRBV7-6 and J usage is TRBJ2-1; TRBD2 is a possible D gene (5 bases). Per the germline V gene, CDR1 is SGHVS and CDR2 is FNYEAQ. CDR3 length equals 12 residues. Trimming took 5 bases from V and 10 from J, leaving 12 bases between them.